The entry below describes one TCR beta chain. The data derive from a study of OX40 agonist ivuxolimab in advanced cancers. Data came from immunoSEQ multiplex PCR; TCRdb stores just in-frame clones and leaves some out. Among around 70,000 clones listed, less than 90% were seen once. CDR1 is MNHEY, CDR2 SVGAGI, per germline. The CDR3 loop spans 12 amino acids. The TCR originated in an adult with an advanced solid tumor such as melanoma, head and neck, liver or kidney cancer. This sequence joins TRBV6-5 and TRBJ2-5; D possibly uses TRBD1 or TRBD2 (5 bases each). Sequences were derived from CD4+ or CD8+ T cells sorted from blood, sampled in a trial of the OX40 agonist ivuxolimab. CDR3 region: CSSGTLQETQYF. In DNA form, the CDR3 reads TGTTCATCCGGGACGCTGCAAGAGACCCAGTACTTC.